This section outlines one T cell receptor beta chain sequence together with its context. Sequencing libraries for TCR beta were prepared with iRepertoire HTBI primers and Arm-PCR of CDR3 regions. TCRdb ran MiXCR on the multiplex PCR reads and lists one entry per CDR3 protein. The table shows a few hundred thousand distinct CDR3 sequences, with about a sixth occurring only once. The time point denotes: newly diagnosed GD, antithyroid drugs for less than 3 months. Generation of the TCR library employed RNA extracted from PBMCs. Trimming cost V 3 bases and J 4 bases, with 7 bases left between them. Germline V lookup: CDR1 DFQATT, CDR2 SNEGSKA (reference sequence). The CDR3 spans 12 residues. The data were taken from a study of regulatory T cells in long-lasting Graves disease. This sample also appeared in a second study, on T cells in Graves' hyperthyroidism and ophthalmopathy.

This TCR was recovered from a woman between 18 and 30 years old with Graves disease. V and J are TRBV20-1 and TRBJ1-3, with D unclear. The sequenced sample was peripheral blood mononuclear cells (PBMCs), obtained at new diagnosis, from a patient treated with antithyroid drugs. The CDR3 region is CSASQRGNTIYF. For the CDR3, the DNA is TGCAGTGCTAGTCAGAGGGGAAACACCATATATTTT.